Listed below are T cell receptor beta chains from one sample, sequenced in a study of preoperative IRX-2 immunotherapy in early breast cancer. This table comes from immunoSEQ multiplex PCR, and its TCRdb copy is limited to in-frame clones, with some not included. The sample lists roughly 34,000 clones; roughly 89% were seen once. The source was tumor tissue, collected after IRX-2 immunotherapy. These TCRs come from a human donor with breast cancer. Each CDR3 is given without its conserved first and last residue. A D gene is named only where the DNA matches it firmly.

D: TRBD1
J: TRBJ1-1
V: TRBV30
CDR3: AWDRGGSTEAF

D: TRBD1
J: TRBJ2-2
V: TRBV11-3
CDR3: ASSFLQTGLLTGELF

D: TRBD1
J: TRBJ1-2
V: TRBV11-3
CDR3: ASSLAEVRGYGYT

D: -
J: TRBJ1-3
V: TRBV14
CDR3: ASSQVMEYSGNTIY

D: -
J: TRBJ2-5
V: TRBV18
CDR3: ASSRVLQETQY

D: TRBD2
J: TRBJ2-1
V: TRBV7-4
CDR3: ASSFSGTHYNEQF

D: -
J: TRBJ1-6
V: TRBV19
CDR3: ASSTTGFNSPLH

D: -
J: TRBJ1-1
V: TRBV7-1
CDR3: ASRLRGRGEAF

D: -
J: TRBJ1-2
V: TRBV18
CDR3: ASSPVNRESNYGYT

D: -
J: TRBJ2-5
V: TRBV6-8
CDR3: ASSRGRSETQY

D: -
J: TRBJ2-2
V: TRBV22-1
CDR3: ASTTGGTGELF

D: -
J: TRBJ2-2
V: TRBV7-1
CDR3: ARSSGTPNTGELF

D: -
J: TRBJ2-2
V: TRBV6-8
CDR3: ASTRGPDTGELF

D: -
J: TRBJ1-6
V: TRBV5-1
CDR3: ASSLEAGNSPLH

D: -
J: TRBJ1-1
V: TRBV11-3
CDR3: ASSQGRGLNTEAF

D: TRBD2
J: TRBJ2-5
V: TRBV6-8
CDR3: ASSYASGVETQY

D: -
J: TRBJ1-1
V: TRBV7-1
CDR3: ASSLAGPTEAF

D: -
J: TRBJ1-1
V: TRBV1
CDR3: ASSWDLQLRGAF

D: -
J: TRBJ1-5
V: TRBV5-1
CDR3: ASSPDGSNQPQH

D: -
J: TRBJ2-1
V: TRBV11-3
CDR3: ASSLVVGQWGEQF

D: -
J: TRBJ2-5
V: TRBV30
CDR3: AWSVGGVETQY

D: -
J: TRBJ1-3
V: TRBV18
CDR3: ASSATDSGNTIY

D: -
J: TRBJ1-5
V: TRBV5-1
CDR3: ASSLGDRDQPQH

D: TRBD1
J: TRBJ1-4
V: TRBV23-1
CDR3: ASSWMTGVGANEKLF

D: TRBD2
J: TRBJ2-2
V: TRBV11-3
CDR3: ASSAGLAGNTGELF

D: -
J: TRBJ1-1
V: TRBV6-8
CDR3: ASGGMEVNTEAF

D: TRBD2
J: TRBJ2-7
V: TRBV7-7
CDR3: ASSFTSGRAGTYEQY

D: -
J: TRBJ1-3
V: TRBV18
CDR3: ASSPKAQGTGNTIY

D: TRBD2
J: TRBJ2-1
V: TRBV29-1
CDR3: SVDGTSGSGSYNEQF

D: -
J: TRBJ1-3
V: TRBV19
CDR3: ASSILISGNTIY

D: TRBD1
J: TRBJ2-2
V: TRBV7-4
CDR3: ASRPGTGSTGELF

D: -
J: TRBJ2-2
V: TRBV28
CDR3: ASSSPPDGRTGELF

D: -
J: TRBJ1-3
V: TRBV5-1
CDR3: ASSLYPGGGAKHLN

D: -
J: TRBJ2-7
V: TRBV19
CDR3: ASIGHTYQPYEQY

D: TRBD1
J: TRBJ1-4
V: TRBV5-1
CDR3: ASSLDRGNEKLF

D: -
J: TRBJ2-2
V: TRBV19
CDR3: ASLPQGTVTGELF

D: -
J: TRBJ2-7
V: TRBV6-8
CDR3: ASRVLSSYEQY

D: -
J: TRBJ2-4
V: TRBV19
CDR3: ASSVSGSAKNIQY

D: TRBD1
J: TRBJ1-2
V: TRBV7-6
CDR3: ASSLPGTANYGYT

D: -
J: TRBJ1-1
V: TRBV11-3
CDR3: ASSQATWGQRKNTEAF

D: -
J: TRBJ1-1
V: TRBV15
CDR3: ATSRDSPRRGEGAEAF

D: TRBD1
J: TRBJ2-3
V: TRBV15
CDR3: ATSDRDRRSDTQY

D: -
J: TRBJ2-7
V: TRBV7-5
CDR3: ASSLGLGDYEQY

D: TRBD2
J: TRBJ2-5
V: TRBV11-1
CDR3: ASSLAGGREETQY

D: TRBD1
J: TRBJ2-1
V: TRBV7-1
CDR3: ASSSGTGNEQF

D: -
J: TRBJ2-7
V: TRBV16
CDR3: ASSPGHPGEQY

D: TRBD2
J: TRBJ2-3
V: TRBV5-1
CDR3: ASSFSGRGQDTQY

D: TRBD1
J: TRBJ1-6
V: TRBV6-7
CDR3: ASRETGRNSPLH

D: -
J: TRBJ1-4
V: TRBV6-8
CDR3: ASSYLRGTTNEKLF

D: -
J: TRBJ1-1
V: TRBV6-8
CDR3: ASSYQRTFRAF

D: -
J: TRBJ1-5
V: TRBV5-1
CDR3: AGSRKPRQANQPQH

D: -
J: TRBJ2-5
V: TRBV7-1
CDR3: ASSRGTEQETQY

D: TRBD2
J: TRBJ2-1
V: TRBV6-8
CDR3: ASSIAGGPYNEQF